The entry that follows covers one T cell receptor beta chain sequence. The target antigen is unknown. The record originates from a study of cytomegalovirus exposure and HLA in healthy donors. Study-level results: It emerged from a later analysis that several of the most significant clusters appeared to be linked to common viral pathogens. A prior analysis recorded that most TCR beta V segments were productive about 87% or about 30% of the time.

The study ran its PCR with 60 Vbeta and 13 Jbeta primers. Using immunoSEQ multiplex PCR, the repertoire was profiled, and TCRdb retains in-frame clones only, with some absent. Of tens of thousands of clones in the sample, roughly 80% are singletons; the top ten hold roughly 2%. This CDR3 has 14 amino acids. The germline CDR1 and CDR2 sequences are SGHNT and YYREEE (reference sequence). Losses at the gene ends were 3 bases for V and 8 bases for J; bases not matched to a gene: 7. The origin of this receptor is a man aged 40-49 years in good health and CMV-seronegative. The V gene is TRBV5-4, the J gene TRBJ2-1, with 8 bases aligning to TRBD2. Sequencing was carried out using PBMCs. Written as DNA, the CDR3 is TGTGCCAGCAGCTCGCAAGCGGGAGTGGATGAGCAGTTCTTC. It encodes CASSSQAGVDEQFF.